The 21 T cell receptor beta chains given below trace back to one sample, sequenced in a study of OX40 agonist ivuxolimab in advanced cancers. The table came from immunoSEQ multiplex PCR; TCRdb's copy has only in-frame clones and leaves some out. Seen here are approximately 77,000 clones, approximately 85% observed once, and the top ten hold 2% to 2.5%. The sequencing used CD4+ or CD8+ T cells sorted from blood, collected in a trial of the OX40 agonist ivuxolimab. These receptors all stem from an adult with an advanced solid tumor such as melanoma, head and neck, liver or kidney cancer.

This clone appeared once. This chain links TRBV11-3 with TRBJ2-7; 11 bases fit TRBD2. Trimming cost V 0 bases and J 4 bases; bases outside gene matches: 2. The CDR3 is 15 amino acids. Germline V CDR1 and CDR2: SGHNT, YENEEA. CDR3 nucleotide sequence: TGTGCCAGCAGCTTAGAGGCTAGCGGGAGGTACGAGCAGTACTTC. Translating it yields CASSLEASGRYEQYF.

This clone appeared a single time. V gene TRBV5-1 combines with J gene TRBJ2-6, with D tentatively TRBD2 (5 bases). Deletions cut 0 bases from V and 0 bases from J, with 7 bases between. The germline V gene encodes CDR1 SGHRS and CDR2 YFSETQ. This CDR3 spans 16 amino acids. CDR3 sequence (DNA): TGCGCCAGCAGCTTGGTAGGGAGCTCTGGGGCCAACGTCCTGACTTTC. Protein sequence: CASSLVGSSGANVLTF.

This clone was counted only a few times. The same CDR3 also results from other DNA sequences found in this sample. The chain carries TRBV18 and TRBJ2-2; D gene unclear. V lost 0 bases, J lost 2 bases, and 1 base lay in between. Germline assignment: CDR1 KGHSH and CDR2 LQKENI. The CDR3 length is 13 residues. This CDR3 is CASSPPNTGELFF. Written as DNA, the CDR3 is TGTGCCAGCTCACCACCCAACACCGGGGAGCTGTTTTTT.

The chain recombines TRBV5-1 with TRBJ2-1; 10 positions agree with TRBD2. After removal of 3 bases from V and 7 bases from J, the junction contained 10 bases not matched to a gene. Per the germline V gene, CDR1 is SGHRS and CDR2 is YFSETQ. The CDR3 is 16 amino acids. The CDR3 sequence is CASSWASGSFFNEQFF. The CDR3 DNA follows: TGCGCCAGCAGCTGGGCTAGCGGGAGTTTCTTTAATGAGCAGTTCTTC.

This chain uses TRBV9 with TRBJ1-2; 8 bases map to TRBD1. From germline, CDR1 is SGDLS and CDR2 YYNGEE. V dropped 4 bases and J dropped 5; count of bases not matched to a gene: 10. This CDR3 contains 15 residues. The CDR3 sequence: CASSPLDRVVYGYTF. The CDR3 coding sequence is TGTGCCAGCAGCCCATTGGACAGGGTTGTATATGGCTACACCTTC.

This chain links TRBV5-4 with TRBJ2-2, with a weak D call TRBD1 (5 bases). CDR1 and CDR2 from the germline V gene are SGHNT and YYREEE (reference sequence). The V and J ends lost 2 bases and 7 bases respectively, with 18 bases between them. This CDR3 contains 16 residues. The CDR3 DNA is TGTGCCAGCAGCTTAGGTCAGGGTGTGATTCGCGGGGAGCTGTTTTTT. It encodes CASSLGQGVIRGELFF.

The V and J genes are TRBV7-8 and TRBJ1-6; unclear D gene. CDR3 length: 15 residues. The V gene's germline CDR1 is SGHVS and CDR2 FQNEAQ. The germline V and J ends were trimmed by 1 base and 7 bases, with 11 bases remaining between them. CDR3 region: CASSLGSVRNSPLHF. CDR3 DNA: TGTGCCAGCAGCTTAGGGTCCGTTCGGAATTCACCCCTCCACTTT.

Remarks on this clone: Other DNA sequences in this specimen translate into the identical CDR3. V and J are TRBV28 and TRBJ1-5; no clear D. The germline CDR1 and CDR2 sequences are MDHEN and SYDVKM. The CDR3 extends over 14 amino acids. Trimming took 3 bases from V and 1 from J, leaving 7 bases between them. CDR3 residues: CASSLSGSNQPQHF. In DNA, the CDR3 is TGTGCCAGCAGTTTGTCGGGGAGCAATCAGCCCCAGCATTTT.

The V call is TRBV5-4, the J call TRBJ2-5; tentative D call: TRBD2 (7 bases). V lost 7 bases, J lost 4 bases, and 23 bases lay in between. CDR1 and CDR2 (germline): SGHNT, YYREEE (reference sequence). This CDR3 has 16 amino acids. The CDR3 sequence is CASGPTLGGGLETQYF. Here the CDR3 DNA reads TGTGCCAGCGGTCCTACATTGGGAGGGGGATTAGAGACCCAGTACTTC.

This chain uses TRBV18 with TRBJ2-3; D unresolved. This CDR3 comprises 14 residues. The germline V and J ends were trimmed by 0 bases and 2 bases, with 6 bases remaining between them. Germline V gene data show CDR1 as KGHSH and CDR2 as LQKENI. The CDR3 DNA follows: TGTGCCAGCTCACCACCGGCCACCACAGATACGCAGTATTTT. Protein: CASSPPATTDTQYF.

This clone has a single count. The chain is built from TRBV5-1 and TRBJ1-4, with a tentative D call TRBD1 (5 bases). Looked up from germline, CDR1 is SGHRS and CDR2 is YFSETQ. The CDR3 covers 16 residues. V gave up 5 bases and J gave up 8 bases, with 22 bases separating them. For the CDR3, the DNA is TGCGCCAGCAGTTCGGGGGATACCCCCCGAGGGGAAAAACTGTTTTTT. Protein: CASSSGDTPRGEKLFF.

This sequence joins TRBV7-3 and TRBJ2-1, with no clear D. The CDR3 loop spans 16 amino acids. CDR1 is SGHTA, CDR2 FQGTGA, per germline. V was cut by 2 bases and J by 6 bases, with 17 bases left in between. In nucleotides, the CDR3 is TGTGCCAGCAGCTTATATAAGGGAACTGTTTTCAATGAGCAGTTCTTC. Translated, it gives CASSLYKGTVFNEQFF.

V gene TRBV5-6 combines with J gene TRBJ2-7; D might be TRBD1 or TRBD2, each matching 5 bases. The CDR3 is made up of 14 amino acids. V lost 3 bases and J 7 bases, leaving 17 bases between the germline ends. Germline CDR1 reads SGHDT; CDR2 reads YYEEEE. As DNA, the CDR3 is TGTGCCAGCAGCTCCTTAGTCGGGGCAGGGGAGCAGTACTTC. Its protein product is CASSSLVGAGEQYF.

V and J are TRBV27 and TRBJ1-5; tentative D call: TRBD1 (6 bases). Trimming took off 5 bases at V and 5 bases at J, with 19 bases between the two ends. Germline assignment: CDR1 MNHEY and CDR2 SMNVEV (reference sequence). The CDR3 sequence is 16 residues long. This CDR3 is CASSPRGRGLHQPQHF. The CDR3 DNA reads TGTGCCAGCAGTCCTAGGGGCAGGGGACTTCATCAGCCCCAGCATTTT.

The V call is TRBV5-8, the J call TRBJ1-5; 11 bases fit TRBD1. The CDR3 is 15 amino acids. The germline V gene has CDR1 SGHTS and CDR2 YDEGEE. Trimming removed 4 bases from V and 5 bases from J; junction bases left unmatched: 5. The CDR3 loop is CASSLGTGGHQPQHF. CDR3 sequence (DNA): TGTGCCAGCAGCCTCGGGACAGGGGGACATCAGCCCCAGCATTTT.

The chain uses TRBV5-1 and TRBJ2-1, with 8 nucleotides matching TRBD1. The CDR3 contains 15 residues. V gave up 3 bases and J gave up 6 bases; unmatched junction bases: 8. Germline V gene sequence: CDR1 SGHRS, CDR2 YFSETQ. CDR3 residues: CASSSDRDRSNEQFF. The CDR3 DNA is TGCGCCAGCAGCTCGGACCGGGACAGGAGCAATGAGCAGTTCTTC. The full variable domain, rest sourced from reference TRBV5-1 and TRBJ2-1, is KAGVTQTPRYLIKTRGQQVTLSCSPISGHRSVSWYQQTPGQGLQFLFEYFSETQRNKGNFPGRFSGRQFSNSRSEMNVSTLELGDSALYLCASSSDRDRSNEQFFGPGTRLTVL.

The chain links TRBV27 to TRBJ1-1; D perhaps matches TRBD1 (5 bases). Between the trimmed V and J ends, which lost 2 bases and 4 bases, there was a span of 17 bases. Germline CDR1 reads MNHEY; CDR2 reads SMNVEV (reference sequence). The CDR3 has 16 residues. The CDR3 region has the DNA TGTGCCAGCAGTTTACGCCTTGGGGCAGGGATCACTGAAGCTTTCTTT. Encoded protein: CASSLRLGAGITEAFF.

The J gene is TRBJ2-6, the V gene TRBV19, with D unclear. The germline V gene encodes CDR1 LNHDA and CDR2 SQIVND (reference sequence). CDR3 length: 13 residues. The V and J ends lost 10 bases and 1 base respectively, with 8 bases between them. CDR3 DNA sequence: TGTGCCACCCGGCGGTCTGGGGCCAACGTCCTGACTTTC. It specifies CATRRSGANVLTF.

In its sample, this clone was seen a few times. This sequence joins TRBV5-1 and TRBJ1-1, with TRBD1 matching 8 bases. This CDR3 has 17 amino acids. CDR1 is SGHRS, CDR2 YFSETQ, per germline. The trim removed 1 base at V and 1 base at J, leaving 9 bases unmatched. The CDR3: CASSLSTSGTGNTEAFF. DNA of the CDR3: TGCGCCAGCAGCTTGTCTACATCCGGGACAGGGAACACTGAAGCTTTCTTT.

This chain connects TRBV9 to TRBJ2-1; D unresolved. The germline V and J ends were trimmed by 2 bases and 2 bases, with 14 bases remaining between them. The CDR3 consists of 16 residues. Germline V gene sequence: CDR1 SGDLS, CDR2 YYNGEE. The CDR3 DNA is TGTGCCAGCAGCGTGTCATCGGGCCTAACCTACAATGAGCAGTTCTTC. This codes for CASSVSSGLTYNEQFF.

This clone has more than one count but fewer than ten. The J gene is TRBJ2-7, the V gene TRBV5-1; weak D call: TRBD2 (5 bases). The germline V gene encodes CDR1 SGHRS and CDR2 YFSETQ. The CDR3 runs to 15 residues. V lost 0 bases, J lost 1 base, and 11 bases lay in between. The CDR3 DNA is TGCGCCAGCAGCTTGGTACTAGGTGGTTCCTACGAGCAGTACTTC. It yields the protein CASSLVLGGSYEQYF.